The clone carrying this T cell receptor beta chain has only one observation. The antigen is unknown. TCR alpha and TCR beta cDNA libraries carrying sample barcodes and UMIs were produced by 5'RACE using constant-segment primers. TCRdb reprocessed the 5' RACE reads with MiXCR, giving one entry per CDR3 protein. Of tens of thousands of distinct CDR3 sequences detected, around 20% appear once; the ten largest clones hold 1.5%. The germline V gene has CDR1 MGHRA and CDR2 YSYEKL. The CDR3 extends over 15 amino acids. V lost 3 bases and J lost 4; bases outside the gene matches: 8. This sample stems from a study of T-cell memory formation after mild COVID-19. The overall study: Largely donor-specific TCR clusters were found. Whole-study findings and limits: A subset of responding clones appeared in pre-infection memory, suggesting cross-reactive memory joined. Day 15 to 85 contracting clones showed balanced CD4/CD8; day 15 to 37 expanders favored CD4+.

The rearrangement links TRBV4-1 to TRBJ2-7; 8 bases line up with TRBD1. This TCR was sampled from an adult who had mild COVID-19 (a few samples of this study predate the infection). Cell type and time point are not known. Material: PBMCs or a T cell subset sorted from them (not recorded which). The CDR3 region has the DNA TGCGCCAGCAGCCACGGGAAGACAGGGGTTTACGAGCAGTACTTC. Protein product: CASSHGKTGVYEQYF.